The 23 T cell receptor beta chains in this list originate from one sample, sequenced in a study of control samples from healthy donors and cancer patients. Data came from immunoSEQ multiplex PCR; TCRdb stores just in-frame clones and leaves some out. The sample consists of some 100,000 clones, approximately 95% of them appearing once. Sequencing was done on a sample of blood. These receptors all come from a man between 18 and 29 years old in good health.

The rearrangement uses TRBV7-2 and TRBJ2-7; the match to TRBD2 covers 12 bases. Looked up from germline, CDR1 is SGHTA and CDR2 is FQGNSA. V lost 5 bases, J lost 1 base, and 6 bases stayed unmatched. CDR3 length equals 16 residues. The DNA of the CDR3 is TGTGCCAGCAGCAGGACTAGCGGGGCGACATCCTACGAGCAGTACTTC. Its protein is CASSRTSGATSYEQYF.

The chain recombines TRBV11-2 with TRBJ1-2; 7 bases fit TRBD1. This CDR3 has 14 amino acids. CDR1 SGHAT and CDR2 FQNNGV come from the germline V gene. Trimming removed 4 bases from V and 7 bases from J; junction bases left unmatched: 9. CDR3 in DNA: TGTGCCAGCAGCTCCTCAGCAGGGGGAATTGGCTACACCTTC. Translated, it gives CASSSSAGGIGYTF.

The chain joins TRBV19 to TRBJ2-1, with D unclear. The germline gives CDR1 LNHDA, CDR2 SQIVND (reference sequence). This CDR3 comprises 14 residues. The V end lost 8 bases, the J end lost 5 bases, and 16 bases lay between the germline ends. The CDR3 region has the DNA TGTGCCAGTGAAGCTGGGCGGCTGCACAATGAGCAGTTCTTC. As protein: CASEAGRLHNEQFF.

The V call is TRBV5-8, the J call TRBJ2-2; the match to TRBD2 covers 10 bases. Germline V lookup: CDR1 SGHTS, CDR2 YDEGEE. V gave up 1 base and J gave up 4 bases; unmatched junction bases: 4. CDR3 length: 16 amino acids. CDR3 sequence reads: CASSLISGRFTGELFF. Here the CDR3 DNA reads TGTGCCAGCAGCTTGATTAGCGGGAGGTTCACCGGGGAGCTGTTTTTT.

The rearrangement links TRBV3-1 (or the pseudogene TRBV3-2) to TRBJ2-1, with 8 bases lining up with TRBD2. After removal of 3 bases from V and 6 bases from J, the junction contained 10 bases not matched to a gene. This CDR3 is built from 16 residues. Germline V gene lookup returns CDR1 LGHDT and CDR2 YNNKEL (reference sequence). The CDR3 sequence: CASSQAGGGGPNEQFF. CDR3 coding DNA: TGTGCCAGCAGCCAGGCGGGGGGCGGGGGTCCCAATGAGCAGTTCTTC.

This sequence joins TRBV24-1 and TRBJ1-2, with TRBD1 matching 10 bases. The trim removed 7 bases at V and 6 bases at J, leaving 7 bases unmatched. The CDR3 totals 14 residues. CDR1 and CDR2 from the germline V gene are KGHDR and SFDVKD. CDR3 DNA: TGTGCCACCAGGCGGCGGACAGGGGGAAATGGCTACACCTTC. The encoded protein is CATRRRTGGNGYTF.

The rearrangement joins TRBV7-2 to TRBJ1-1; D not resolved. This CDR3 contains 12 residues. CDR1 is SGHTA and CDR2 is FQGNSA in the germline V gene. Trimming cost V 3 bases and J 8 bases, with 10 bases left between them. CDR3 loop: CASSLIAGEAFF. The CDR3 region has the DNA TGTGCCAGCAGCTTGATTGCAGGAGAAGCTTTCTTT.

The gene calls are TRBV27 and TRBJ1-2; D perhaps matches TRBD1 (5 bases). V was cut by 5 bases and J by 1 base, with 11 bases left in between. The germline V gene has CDR1 MNHEY and CDR2 SMNVEV (reference sequence). The CDR3 is 14 amino acids. In DNA form, the CDR3 reads TGTGCCAGCAGTCCGCGTGGGGGTAACTATGGCTACACCTTC. This translates into CASSPRGGNYGYTF.

The genes are TRBV6-6 and TRBJ1-2; D gene unclear. V shed 6 bases and J shed 2 bases, with 10 bases lying between them. This CDR3 contains 13 residues. In germline, CDR1 is MNHNY, CDR2 SVGAGI (reference sequence). The CDR3 region is CASSAALNYGYTF. The CDR3 DNA is TGTGCCAGCAGCGCAGCCTTGAACTATGGCTACACCTTC.

As regards this clone: One junction end does not reproduce the germline sequence, and a read error may be involved. The chain joins TRBV27 to TRBJ1-1; possibly TRBD1 for D (5 bases). Germline V gives CDR1 MNHEY, CDR2 SMNVEV (reference sequence). CDR3 size: 10 residues. Here the CDR3 DNA reads TGTGCCAGCAGTTTATTCGGGGACTCGTGG. This sequence encodes CASSLFGDSW.

The chain links TRBV7-2 to TRBJ2-2; D is perhaps TRBD1 (6 bases). The CDR3 contains 15 residues. V was cut by 2 bases and J by 7 bases, with 14 bases left in between. Germline V gene sequence: CDR1 SGHTA, CDR2 FQGNSA. The CDR3 is CASSLWYREVGELFF. CDR3 bases: TGTGCCAGCAGCTTATGGTACAGGGAAGTCGGGGAGCTGTTTTTT.

The chain combines TRBV28 with TRBJ2-7, with 7 bases identical to TRBD1. CDR3 length: 14 amino acids. The germline gives CDR1 MDHEN, CDR2 SYDVKM. V gave up 3 bases and J gave up 1 base; unmatched junction bases: 3. This chain's CDR3 is CASSFHRGSYEQYF. CDR3 bases: TGTGCCAGCAGTTTTCACAGGGGTTCCTACGAGCAGTACTTC.

The chain recombines TRBV6-5 with TRBJ1-4, with D tentatively TRBD1 (6 bases). From germline, CDR1 is MNHEY and CDR2 SVGAGI. Trimming removed 7 bases at V and 7 bases at J, with 16 bases between. CDR3 length: 14 amino acids. CDR3 nucleotides: TGTGCCAGCACCGAAACAGGGCGAGGTGAAAAACTGTTTTTT. This gives the protein CASTETGRGEKLFF.

As for this clone: The junction departs from the called germline gene at one end, perhaps through a read error. This chain joins TRBV20-1 and TRBJ1-2; unclear D gene. Per germline, CDR1 DFQATT and CDR2 SNEGSKA (reference sequence). The CDR3 is 10 residues long. The CDR3 bases are TGCAGTGCTAGTAACAATGGCTACACCTTC. As protein: CSASNNGYTF.

This chain links TRBV7-2 with TRBJ2-1; 8 bases align to TRBD2. CDR3 size: 19 residues. The germline gives CDR1 SGHTA, CDR2 FQGNSA. Germline trimming cut 2 bases from V and 0 bases from J; bases unmatched to any gene: 12. Here the CDR3 DNA reads TGTGCCAGCAGCTTATTGTTTGTAGCGGGATCGAGCTCCTACAATGAGCAGTTCTTC. Protein product: CASSLLFVAGSSSYNEQFF.

This chain uses TRBV5-5 with TRBJ1-1; maybe TRBD1 (5 bases). This CDR3 contains 14 residues. Germline V CDR1 and CDR2: SGHKS, YYEKEE (reference sequence). The germline V and J ends were trimmed by 1 base and 2 bases, with 9 bases remaining between them. The CDR3 loop reads CASSLRRGNTEAFF. CDR3 in DNA: TGTGCCAGCAGCTTGCGTAGGGGTAACACTGAAGCTTTCTTT.

The gene calls are TRBV9 and TRBJ1-5; D gene ambiguous. V dropped 4 bases and J dropped 7 bases, with 12 bases sitting between them. Germline V gene lookup returns CDR1 SGDLS and CDR2 YYNGEE. The CDR3 consists of 13 residues. Written as DNA, the CDR3 is TGTGCCAGCAGCCAAGACGGGAAACAGCCCCAGCATTTT. Its translation is CASSQDGKQPQHF.

The chain is built from TRBV19 and TRBJ2-3, with TRBD1 matching over 7 bases. The J segment lost 1 base and the V segment lost 5 bases, leaving 6 bases of the junction unmatched. The CDR3 is made up of 15 amino acids. In germline, CDR1 is LNHDA, CDR2 SQIVND (reference sequence). In nucleotides, the CDR3 is TGTGCCAGTAGTCCCCGGGACAGTGGCACAGATACGCAGTATTTT. It yields the protein CASSPRDSGTDTQYF. Complete variable domain (other parts from reference TRBV19 and TRBJ2-3): DGGITQSPKYLFRKEGQNVTLSCEQNLNHDAMYWYRQDPGQGLRLIYYSQIVNDFQKGDIAEGYSVSREKKESFPLTVTSAQKNPTAFYLCASSPRDSGTDTQYFGPGTRLTVL.

This clone was detected once. This chain links TRBV10-2 with TRBJ2-7; D is uncertain. The CDR3 totals 11 residues. Germline V gene lookup returns CDR1 WSHSY and CDR2 SAAADI. Trimming removed 7 bases at V and 4 bases at J, with 8 bases between. CDR3 region: CASILDYEQYF. In nucleotides, the CDR3 is TGCGCCAGCATTTTAGATTACGAGCAGTACTTC.

This clone was seen once. The V gene is TRBV19, the J gene TRBJ2-3; D may correspond to TRBD1 or TRBD2 (5 bases each). The V gene lost 3 bases and the J gene lost 5 bases, with 15 bases spanning the gap. In germline, CDR1 is LNHDA, CDR2 SQIVND (reference sequence). There are 15 residues in the CDR3. Here the CDR3 DNA reads TGTGCCAGTAGTATCGGGACCTCAAAGGGAGATACGCAGTATTTT. This sequence encodes CASSIGTSKGDTQYF.

This CDR3 reads CASIPEGGGTGELFF. The CDR3 DNA reads as TGTGCCAGCATTCCAGAGGGTGGGGGAACCGGGGAGCTGTTTTTT. The chain recombines TRBV6-6 with TRBJ2-2; either TRBD1 or TRBD2 may supply D (5 bases each). Trimming shortened V by 7 bases and J by 5 bases, and 17 bases separated the two germline ends. This CDR3 is built from 15 residues. The germline gives CDR1 MNHNY, CDR2 SVGAGI (reference sequence).

The rearrangement links TRBV27 to TRBJ1-1, with 9 bases matching TRBD1. CDR3 size: 13 residues. Germline CDR1 MNHEY, CDR2 SMNVEV (reference sequence). V was clipped by 3 bases and J by 6 bases; unmatched bases: 2. CDR3 region: CASSFTGGPEAFF. In nucleotides, the CDR3 is TGTGCCAGCAGTTTTACAGGGGGCCCTGAAGCTTTCTTT.

The genes are TRBV7-9 and TRBJ2-7; TRBD2 aligns across 12 bases. J gave up 5 bases and V 5 bases, and 10 bases lay outside the gene matches. CDR3 length: 16 residues. Germline V gene sequence: CDR1 SEHNR, CDR2 FQNEAQ (reference sequence). This chain's CDR3 is CASSALAGGLVDEQYF. The CDR3 DNA follows: TGTGCCAGCAGCGCCCTAGCGGGAGGGCTTGTCGACGAGCAGTACTTC.